One sample yielded the 22 T cell receptor beta chains listed below, sequenced in a study of cytomegalovirus exposure and HLA in healthy donors. PCR was performed using 60 Vbeta and 13 Jbeta primers. Some clones are missing from TCRdb's copy, which holds only in-frame ones; the method was immunoSEQ multiplex PCR. Its table records under 200,000 clones. The specimen sequenced was PBMCs. Receptor source: a man aged 25 to 45 in good health and CMV-seronegative.

The chain recombines TRBV5-4 with TRBJ1-1; D gene unclear. The CDR3 is 15 amino acids. Germline loops: CDR1 SGHNT, CDR2 YYREEE (reference sequence). V lost 0 bases to trimming and J lost 0 bases, with 9 bases between them. The CDR3 bases are TGTGCCAGCAGCTTGGGAATAGCCTTGAACACTGAAGCTTTCTTT. It codes for CASSLGIALNTEAFF.

The chain carries TRBV18 and TRBJ1-4; maybe TRBD1 (5 bases). CDR3 length equals 16 residues. The germline CDR1 and CDR2 sequences are KGHSH and LQKENI. With 2 bases removed from V and 6 bases from J, the gap between germline ends came to 16 bases. This CDR3 is CASSPSAGTGDEKLFF. CDR3 sequence (DNA): TGTGCCAGCTCACCATCTGCCGGGACGGGGGATGAAAAACTGTTTTTT.

The CDR3 reads CASGGDRVADTQYF. CDR3 DNA: TGCGCCAGCGGAGGGGACAGGGTCGCAGATACGCAGTATTTT. V usage is TRBV4-1 and J usage is TRBJ2-3; TRBD1 matches 9 bases. V lost 8 bases and J lost 4; bases outside the gene matches: 7. Germline CDR1 and CDR2: MGHRA and YSYEKL. The CDR3 sequence is 14 residues long.

The chain carries TRBV19 and TRBJ2-2; the match to TRBD1 covers 9 bases. CDR1 and CDR2 from the germline V gene are LNHDA and SQIVND (reference sequence). The length of the CDR3 is 15 residues. V gave up 7 bases and J gave up 3 bases; unmatched junction bases: 6. The DNA of the CDR3 is TGTGCCAGTACCATACAGGGGGCAGACACCGGGGAGCTGTTTTTT. Amino acid sequence: CASTIQGADTGELFF.

The chain links TRBV7-3 to TRBJ1-1, with D perhaps TRBD1 (5 bases). This CDR3 comprises 13 residues. Trimming took off 5 bases at V and 5 bases at J, with 12 bases between the two ends. Germline V gives CDR1 SGHTA, CDR2 FQGTGA. The CDR3 loop is CASSPGAGTEAFF. In DNA, the CDR3 is TGTGCCAGCAGCCCCGGGGCGGGAACTGAAGCTTTCTTT.

This rearrangement joins TRBV9 to TRBJ2-2, with 14 nucleotides matching TRBD2. There are 19 residues in the CDR3. The junction had 9 bases not matched to a gene; V was cut back by 3 bases and J by 2 bases. Germline CDR1 is SGDLS and CDR2 is YYNGEE. The CDR3 DNA reads as TGTGCCAGCAGCGGAAACGGACTAGCGGGGGGCCCAAACACCGGGGAGCTGTTTTTT. It is translated as CASSGNGLAGGPNTGELFF.

CDR3 loop: CASLGEGTEAFF. CDR3 coding DNA: TGTGCCAGTCTAGGGGAAGGAACTGAAGCTTTCTTT. The chain is built from TRBV6-1 and TRBJ1-1, with TRBD1 as a possible D gene (5 bases). The V end lost 9 bases, the J end lost 5 bases, and 13 bases lay between the germline ends. The CDR3 extends over 12 amino acids. Per the germline V gene, CDR1 is MNHNS and CDR2 is SASEGT.

J is TRBJ1-4 and V is TRBV5-1, with TRBD1 as a possible D gene (5 bases). CDR1 is SGHRS, CDR2 YFSETQ, per germline. CDR3 length equals 15 residues. Between the trimmed V and J ends, which lost 0 bases and 5 bases, there was a span of 11 bases. CDR3 nucleotides: TGCGCCAGCAGCTTGGCGGACAAGGTCAATGAAAAACTGTTTTTT. Its translation: CASSLADKVNEKLFF.

The chain joins TRBV29-1 to TRBJ1-2; 9 bases line up with TRBD1. The V gene's germline CDR1 is SQVTM and CDR2 ANQGSEA. V dropped 0 bases and J dropped 6; count of bases not matched to a gene: 20. The CDR3 sequence is 19 residues long. The CDR3, as DNA: TGCAGCGTTGAAGACTCTCCGGGACAGGGTAGGAGCGGGTCAAATGGCTACACCTTC. This encodes CSVEDSPGQGRSGSNGYTF.

The V and J genes are TRBV27 and TRBJ1-1, with 7 bases identical to TRBD1. Germline CDR1 MNHEY, CDR2 SMNVEV (reference sequence). The CDR3 covers 15 residues. V dropped 6 bases and J dropped 3; count of bases not matched to a gene: 10. For the CDR3, the DNA is TGTGCCAGCAGCTCCGGTACAGGGGCGGACACTGAAGCTTTCTTT. Encoded protein: CASSSGTGADTEAFF.

The chain has TRBV18 and TRBJ2-1; D ambiguous. Germline-derived CDR1 and CDR2 are KGHSH and LQKENI. The CDR3 contains 14 residues. Deletions cut 3 bases from V and 10 bases from J, with 16 bases between. In DNA, the CDR3 is TGTGCCAGCTCACCCCGGAATAACGAGAGGGAGCAGTTCTTC. It is translated as CASSPRNNEREQFF.

The V call is TRBV7-8, the J call TRBJ1-2, with TRBD1 identical over 7 bases. V shed 1 base and J 8 bases; nucleotides not matched to a gene: 4. This CDR3 is 13 amino acids long. Germline V lookup: CDR1 SGHVS, CDR2 FQNEAQ. The CDR3 nucleotides are TGTGCCAGCAGCTTAGAGGGGGCGCGAGGCTACACCTTC. Translated, it gives CASSLEGARGYTF. Full variable domain (missing parts from reference TRBV7-8 and TRBJ1-2): GAGVSQSPRYKVAKRGQDVALRCDPISGHVSLFWYQQALGQGPEFLTYFQNEAQLDKSGLPSDRFFAERPEGSVSTLKIQRTQQEDSAVYLCASSLEGARGYTFGSGTRLTVV.

The chain employs TRBV15 and TRBJ1-2; weak D call: TRBD1 (6 bases). Trimming cost V 6 bases and J 4 bases, with 12 bases left between them. There are 13 residues in the CDR3. Germline CDR1 LNHNV, CDR2 YYDKDF (reference sequence). CDR3 sequence (DNA): TGTGCCACCAGTCCACAGGGAATCTATGGCTACACCTTC. Translation: CATSPQGIYGYTF.

The gene calls are TRBV6-5 and TRBJ1-6; D may be TRBD1 (5 bases). The CDR3 is made up of 15 amino acids. Germline-derived CDR1 and CDR2 are MNHEY and SVGAGI. Trimming removed 5 bases at V and 10 bases at J, with 18 bases between. The CDR3 here is CASSPGHARRSPLHF. CDR3 nucleotide sequence: TGTGCCAGCAGTCCCGGACACGCTCGGCGGTCACCCCTCCACTTT.

This chain joins TRBV27 and TRBJ2-2; 7 bases align to TRBD2. The V and J ends lost 4 bases and 7 bases, in that order; junction bases with no gene match: 3. Germline-derived CDR1 and CDR2 are MNHEY and SMNVEV (reference sequence). The length of the CDR3 is 13 residues. DNA for the CDR3: TGTGCCAGCAGTTCTCGGGGGGACGGGGAGCTGTTTTTT. Encoded protein: CASSSRGDGELFF.

The rearrangement links TRBV6-4 to TRBJ1-4; TRBD1 aligns across 10 bases. This CDR3 has 15 residues. Germline-derived CDR1 and CDR2 are MRHNA and SNTAGT. The junction had 7 bases not matched to a gene; V was cut back by 6 bases and J by 6 bases. The CDR3 DNA reads as TGTGCCAGCAGAGCCCGGGACAGGGGAGATGAAAAACTGTTTTTT. It is translated as CASRARDRGDEKLFF.

The chain carries TRBV27 and TRBJ2-2; D call uncertain. Germline loops: CDR1 MNHEY, CDR2 SMNVEV (reference sequence). The CDR3 covers 14 residues. V was clipped by 0 bases and J by 7 bases, with 9 bases between them. DNA of the CDR3: TGTGCCAGCAGTTTATCTCGAGAAGACGGGGAGCTGTTTTTT. Translated, it gives CASSLSREDGELFF.

The rearrangement joins TRBV2 to TRBJ2-7, with D possibly being TRBD2 (6 bases). The germline V gene has CDR1 SNHLY and CDR2 FYNNEI. CDR3 length equals 13 residues. V was cut by 4 bases and J by 4 bases, with 11 bases left in between. Here the CDR3 DNA reads TGTGCCAGCAGTGTAGCGGAGTCTTACGAGCAGTACTTC. It is translated as CASSVAESYEQYF.

This chain's CDR3 is CASSQDRGAGGYTF. The CDR3 nucleotides read TGTGCCAGCAGCCAAGACAGGGGAGCCGGAGGCTACACCTTC. The chain combines TRBV4-2 with TRBJ1-2, with D maybe TRBD1 (6 bases). Deletions cut 0 bases from V and 8 bases from J, with 13 bases between. CDR1 and CDR2 from the germline V gene are LGHNA and YNFKEQ. This CDR3 is 14 amino acids long.

This rearrangement joins TRBV4-3 to TRBJ2-3; 7 bases map to TRBD1. Germline CDR1 reads LGHNA; CDR2 reads YSLEER. CDR3 length: 14 amino acids. V was pared by 5 bases and J by 3 bases, with 5 bases of the junction left unmatched. CDR3 amino acids: CASSGYRGTDTQYF. The CDR3 DNA is TGCGCCAGCAGCGGCTACAGGGGTACAGATACGCAGTATTTT.

V and J are TRBV19 and TRBJ1-2, with D hard to call. CDR1 and CDR2 from the germline V gene are LNHDA and SQIVND (reference sequence). V lost 0 bases and J lost 5, with 10 bases in between. The CDR3 is 14 amino acids. The CDR3 reads CASSIDGSVYGYTF. Here the CDR3 DNA reads TGTGCCAGTAGTATAGATGGCAGCGTTTATGGCTACACCTTC. Looking up the rest from reference TRBV19 and TRBJ1-2 gives the full variable domain: DGGITQSPKYLFRKEGQNVTLSCEQNLNHDAMYWYRQDPGQGLRLIYYSQIVNDFQKGDIAEGYSVSREKKESFPLTVTSAQKNPTAFYLCASSIDGSVYGYTFGSGTRLTVV.

The rearrangement uses TRBV6-5 and TRBJ2-1, with a weak D call TRBD2 (6 bases). Germline V gives CDR1 MNHEY, CDR2 SVGAGI. The CDR3 sequence is 13 residues long. V was trimmed by 5 bases and J by 10 bases, leaving 15 bases between them. The DNA of the CDR3 is TGTGCCAGCAGTACGGAGGGCAGGACGGAGCAGTTCTTC. Translation gives CASSTEGRTEQFF.